In this sample, the clone carrying this TCR beta chain turned up once. This entry is derived from a study of blood T cell repertoires in COVID-19. Study context: The samples span acute and convalescent COVID-19 from the United States, Italy and Spain. T cells, B-cell-depleted T cells, or PBMCs provided the cDNA or gDNA that served as material.

Original processing methods: Estimated nucleated cell counts came from reference gene primer amplification. Some clones are missing from TCRdb's copy, which holds only in-frame ones; the method was immunoSEQ multiplex PCR. V, J and clone size derive from that table, while D and trimming were established from the DNA sequence. The sample consists of about 190,000 clones, 86% of them appearing once. Germline V gene lookup returns CDR1 SGHTA and CDR2 FQGNSA. V gave up 4 bases and J gave up 5 bases, with 15 bases separating them. The CDR3 covers 15 residues. The sequence was obtained from a woman aged 25-40 years with active or convalescent COVID-19. J is TRBJ1-5 and V is TRBV7-2; a weak D match, TRBD1 (6 bases). The sample comprised peripheral blood. The CDR3 reads CASSSLGGGDQPQHF. The CDR3 DNA reads as TGTGCCAGCAGCTCCCTAGGGGGGGGTGATCAGCCCCAGCATTTT.